The 10 T cell receptor beta chains reported below all come from one sample, sequenced in a study of response to subunit inactivated influenza vaccine. Each CDR3 protein gets one entry after TCRdb re-called the RT-PCR reads with MiXCR. The table shows roughly 650,000 distinct CDR3 sequences, with less than 20% occurring only once. This specimen was PBMCs from blood, taken about 11 days after vaccination. These receptor sequences come from a man aged 45-65 years who received an inactivated influenza vaccine.

This clonotype was observed at least ten times. The rearrangement links TRBV29-1 to TRBJ2-7; 10 nucleotides agree with TRBD2. The germline V gene has CDR1 SQVTM and CDR2 ANQGSEA. Losses at the gene ends were 6 bases for V and 2 bases for J; bases not matched to a gene: 4. This CDR3 is built from 13 residues. The CDR3 nucleotides are TGCAGCGTCGGACTAGCGGCTACCTACGAGCAGTACTTC. Translated, it gives CSVGLAATYEQYF.

V gene TRBV20-1 combines with J gene TRBJ2-1; either TRBD1 or TRBD2 may fit D (6 bases each). This CDR3 is 14 amino acids long. V dropped 6 bases and J dropped 7 bases, with 19 bases sitting between them. Germline V gives CDR1 DFQATT, CDR2 SNEGSKA (reference sequence). CDR3 nucleotides: TGCAGTGCCGAAAGGGGGGCCCCTGAGAATGAGCAGTTCTTC. This encodes CSAERGAPENEQFF.

Here the CDR3 DNA reads TGTGCCATCAGACCGGACAGGGGGAATTCACCCCTCCACTTT. Its translation is CAIRPDRGNSPLHF. The chain couples TRBV10-3 to TRBJ1-6; TRBD1 agrees at 10 bases. The V gene's germline CDR1 is ENHRY and CDR2 SYGVKD. This CDR3 has 14 amino acids. J was trimmed by 7 bases and V by 6 bases; bases with no gene match: 3.

This chain's CDR3 is CASSYSLELAGGHSTDTQYF. DNA for the CDR3: TGTGCCAGCAGTTACTCCCTCGAGCTAGCGGGGGGGCATAGCACAGATACGCAGTATTTT. V is TRBV6-2 or TRBV6-3 and J is TRBJ2-3; 12 nucleotides line up with TRBD2. CDR3 length: 20 residues. Trimming took 0 bases from V and 0 from J; bases not matched to a gene: 10. Germline CDR1 reads MNHEY; CDR2 reads SVGEGT.

This chain connects TRBV7-9 to TRBJ2-7; unclear D gene. Per germline, CDR1 SEHNR and CDR2 FQNEAQ (reference sequence). CDR3 size: 13 residues. V was shortened by 1 base and J by 0 bases, with 4 bases between the two germline ends. The CDR3 protein is CASSLEDSYEQYF. For the CDR3, the DNA is TGTGCCAGCAGCTTAGAGGACTCCTACGAGCAGTACTTC.

The sample holds a few counts of this clonotype. The rearrangement links TRBV7-3 to TRBJ2-1; 10 bases are shared with TRBD2. J lost 4 bases, V lost 2 bases, and 5 bases had no gene match. The CDR3 has 16 residues. Germline loops: CDR1 SGHTA, CDR2 FQGTGA. CDR3 DNA sequence: TGTGCCAGCAGCTTAGGTGGGACTAGCGTATACAATGAGCAGTTCTTC. It is translated as CASSLGGTSVYNEQFF.

The chain uses TRBV9 and TRBJ1-1; D is ambiguous. The germline CDR1 and CDR2 sequences are SGDLS and YYNGEE. The CDR3 totals 15 residues. Between the trimmed V and J ends, which lost 0 bases and 1 base, there was a span of 10 bases. CDR3 protein: CASSVGLQRNTEAFF. As DNA, the CDR3 is TGTGCCAGCAGCGTAGGGCTCCAGAGGAACACTGAAGCTTTCTTT. The entire variable domain, with the rest obtained from reference TRBV9 and TRBJ1-1, is as follows: DSGVTQTPKHLITATGQRVTLRCSPRSGDLSVYWYQQSLDQGLQFLIQYYNGEERAKGNILERFSAQQFPDLHSELNLSSLELGDSALYFCASSVGLQRNTEAFFGQGTRLTVV.

This rearrangement joins TRBV5-1 to TRBJ2-7; D ambiguous. CDR1 is SGHRS, CDR2 YFSETQ, per germline. The CDR3 is 14 residues long. The V gene lost 4 bases and the J gene lost 3 bases, with 14 bases spanning the gap. The CDR3 region is CASSPGQDGYEQYF. The CDR3 nucleotides are TGCGCCAGCAGCCCAGGTCAGGACGGCTACGAGCAGTACTTC.

The chain employs TRBV29-1 and TRBJ1-1; no firm D call. Between the trimmed V and J ends, which lost 1 base and 1 base, there was a span of 13 bases. Germline V gives CDR1 SQVTM, CDR2 ANQGSEA. The CDR3 contains 15 residues. The CDR3: CSVEARGSANTEAFF. CDR3 bases: TGCAGCGTTGAAGCCCGGGGATCGGCGAACACTGAAGCTTTCTTT.

The rearrangement joins TRBV5-4 to TRBJ2-7; 8 nucleotides line up with TRBD2. This CDR3 contains 15 residues. Germline lookup yields CDR1 SGHNT and CDR2 YYREEE (reference sequence). V was clipped by 0 bases and J by 1 base; unmatched bases: 3. CDR3: CASSLDLAGSYEQYF. The CDR3 bases are TGTGCCAGCAGCTTGGATCTAGCGGGTTCCTACGAGCAGTACTTC.